The next 2 T cell receptor beta chains were all read from a single sample in a study of T cell changes during pregnancy in multiple sclerosis. Sequenced by immunoSEQ multiplex PCR; TCRdb stores in-frame clones only, minus some. Here the sample spans about 39,000 clones, around 80% being singletons. The input for sequencing was CD4+ T cells from peripheral blood mononuclear cells, taken before pregnancy. The receptors stem from a female donor with multiple sclerosis, enrolled in a pregnancy study.

The gene calls are TRBV6-1 and TRBJ2-3, with D tentatively TRBD1 (5 bases). The V end was cut by 2 bases, the J end by 4 bases, with 13 bases between. Germline lookup yields CDR1 MNHNS and CDR2 SASEGT. The CDR3 runs 15 residues. CDR3 nucleotides: TGTGCCAGCAGTGAACAGGGTTACCGCGCAGATACGCAGTATTTT. This sequence encodes CASSEQGYRADTQYF.

The chain recombines TRBV6-5 with TRBJ1-4; D unclear. The CDR3 sequence is 14 residues long. V was shortened by 3 bases and J by 3 bases, with 8 bases between the two germline ends. Germline CDR1 MNHEY, CDR2 SVGAGI. The CDR3 loop reads CASSYAGPNEKLFF. Written as DNA, the CDR3 is TGTGCCAGCAGTTATGCAGGTCCTAATGAAAAACTGTTTTTT.